A selection of T cell receptor beta chains follows, all from one sample in a study of blood T cell repertoires in COVID-19. TCRdb's table, derived via immunoSEQ multiplex PCR, lists solely in-frame clones and lacks some. The top ten clones hold 3% of a sample with a few hundred thousand clones, about 90% of them seen once. Sequenced sample: PBMCs or T cells enriched from blood (not recorded which). These receptors were obtained from a woman in her 30s who had recovered from COVID-19. Both conserved end residues are part of each CDR3. A D gene is named only where the DNA matches it firmly. Rows give clone size only sometimes, using once, few, many, or a class for an expanded clone.

TRBV6-5,-,-,TRBJ1-6,CASSYSVTGGDSPLHF,TGTGCCAGCAGTTACTCAGTGACAGGAGGTGATTCACCCCTCCACTTT
TRBV7-8,-,TRBD2,TRBJ2-3,CASSHNKRGSTDTQYF,TGTGCCAGCAGCCACAACAAGCGGGGTAGCACAGATACGCAGTATTTT
TRBV7-9,-,TRBD1,TRBJ1-6,CASSPGQGASPLHF,TGTGCCAGCAGCCCGGGACAGGGGGCTTCACCCCTCCACTTT
TRBV13,-,-,TRBJ1-2,CASSLMRYGYTF,TGTGCCAGCAGCCTCATGAGGTATGGCTACACCTTC
TRBV6-2/TRBV6-3,-,-,TRBJ1-2,CASSSGYGYTF,TGTGCCAGCAGTTCCGGCTATGGCTACACCTTC
TRBV9,-,TRBD2,TRBJ2-1,CASSETPGTSGYNEQFF,TGTGCCAGCAGCGAGACACCCGGGACTAGCGGGTACAATGAGCAGTTCTTC
TRBV27,-,TRBD2,TRBJ2-1,CASSLGLAGSVKMDEQFF,TGTGCCAGCAGTTTAGGGCTAGCGGGCAGCGTAAAGATGGATGAGCAGTTCTTC
TRBV5-1,-,TRBD1,TRBJ1-1,CASSLEGQGYTEAFF,TGCGCCAGCAGCTTAGAAGGACAGGGTTATACTGAAGCTTTCTTT
TRBV5-1,few,TRBD2,TRBJ2-5,CASSLESFRTSGVQRSWGETQYF,TGCGCCAGCAGCTTGGAATCGTTTAGGACTAGCGGGGTCCAACGAAGTTGGGGAGAGACCCAGTACTTC
TRBV19,-,TRBD1,TRBJ1-6,CASTGGAGYNSPLHF,TGTGCCAGTACAGGGGGCGCGGGATATAATTCACCCCTCCACTTT
TRBV9,-,-,TRBJ2-7,CASSVYPSEMNEQYF,TGTGCCAGCAGCGTATACCCGAGCGAGATGAACGAGCAGTACTTC
TRBV7-3,-,-,TRBJ2-5,CASSLTDGGTQYF,TGTGCCAGCAGCTTAACGGATGGCGGGACCCAGTACTTC
TRBV5-4,-,-,TRBJ2-7,CASSLVGEAYEQYF,TGTGCCAGCAGCTTGGTGGGGGAGGCCTACGAGCAGTACTTC
TRBV19,-,TRBD1,TRBJ2-1,CASSMAPTGGSYNEQFF,TGTGCCAGTAGTATGGCGCCCACAGGGGGGTCGTACAATGAGCAGTTCTTC
TRBV28,-,TRBD1,TRBJ1-1,CASGRDREDERGAFF,TGTGCCAGCGGCCGGGACAGGGAAGACGAGCGTGGAGCTTTCTTT
TRBV7-2,-,-,TRBJ2-1,CASSGSFGGEQFF,TGTGCCAGCTCCGGGAGCTTTGGGGGTGAGCAGTTCTTC
TRBV3-1/TRBV3-2,-,TRBD2,TRBJ2-3,CASSQRLAGNTDTQYF,TGTGCCAGCAGCCAACGACTAGCGGGGAACACAGATACGCAGTATTTT
TRBV28,-,TRBD2,TRBJ2-7,CASSFGGTSDYEQYF,TGTGCCAGCAGTTTTGGAGGGACTAGCGACTACGAGCAGTACTTC
TRBV29-1,-,TRBD2,TRBJ2-7,CSVVGGGNQYEQYF,TGCAGCGTTGTTGGCGGGGGGAATCAGTACGAGCAGTACTTC
TRBV15,-,TRBD1,TRBJ2-3,CATSTRDRSTDTQYF,TGTGCCACCAGCACCCGGGACAGGTCCACAGATACGCAGTATTTT
TRBV29-1,-,-,TRBJ1-2,CSVDTVLYGYTF,TGCAGCGTTGATACAGTCCTCTATGGCTACACCTTC
TRBV4-2,-,TRBD1,TRBJ1-2,CASSLGQGENYGYTF,TGTGCCAGCAGCCTTGGACAGGGGGAAAACTATGGCTACACCTTC
TRBV3-1/TRBV3-2,-,-,TRBJ1-1,CASRYGINTEAFF,TGTGCCAGCAGGTACGGGATCAACACTGAAGCTTTCTTT
TRBV5-1,-,-,TRBJ1-3,CASSLAGYGNTIYF,TGCGCCAGCAGCTTGGCAGGGTACGGAAACACCATATATTTT
TRBV11-2,-,TRBD2,TRBJ2-1,CASSPGLAGYHEQFF,TGTGCCAGCAGCCCAGGACTAGCGGGGTATCATGAGCAGTTCTTC
TRBV5-6,-,TRBD2,TRBJ2-7,CASSSLGAGGREQYF,TGTGCCAGCAGCTCCCTCGGAGCGGGAGGGCGCGAGCAGTACTTC